These 2 T cell receptor beta chains came from one sample sequenced in a study of Ad26.COV2.S vaccination and SARS-CoV-2 variants. Measured with immunoSEQ multiplex PCR; TCRdb has only the in-frame clones, and not every one. The sample carries hundreds of thousands of clones, less than 90% recorded once. Sample treatment: around 19 received Ad26.COV2.S at low or high dose, single or two shots; about 5 received placebo; per-sample allocation not given. The investigators took samples on day 63 after the first vaccine or placebo injection. The specimen comprised peripheral blood, sampled in a trial of Ad26.COV2.S vaccine versus placebo. The receptors come from a person between 18 and 60 years old who received the Ad26.COV2.S COVID-19 vaccine or a placebo.

V is TRBV18 and J is TRBJ2-5; TRBD1 matches 8 bases. The germline V gene has CDR1 KGHSH and CDR2 LQKENI. The CDR3 runs 14 residues. The J segment lost 5 bases and the V segment lost 3 bases, leaving 5 bases of the junction unmatched. As DNA, the CDR3 is TGTGCCAGCTCACCCCAGGGGGCGCGGGAGACCCAGTACTTC. Amino acid sequence: CASSPQGARETQYF.

This sequence joins TRBV6-5 and TRBJ2-7; 8 nucleotides align to TRBD1. CDR1 MNHEY and CDR2 SVGAGI come from the germline V gene. With 8 bases clipped from V and 3 bases from J, the junction kept 9 bases outside the gene matches. This CDR3 region has 14 residues. The CDR3 here is CASVPGQDDYEQYF. In DNA form, the CDR3 reads TGTGCCAGCGTTCCGGGACAGGATGACTACGAGCAGTACTTC.